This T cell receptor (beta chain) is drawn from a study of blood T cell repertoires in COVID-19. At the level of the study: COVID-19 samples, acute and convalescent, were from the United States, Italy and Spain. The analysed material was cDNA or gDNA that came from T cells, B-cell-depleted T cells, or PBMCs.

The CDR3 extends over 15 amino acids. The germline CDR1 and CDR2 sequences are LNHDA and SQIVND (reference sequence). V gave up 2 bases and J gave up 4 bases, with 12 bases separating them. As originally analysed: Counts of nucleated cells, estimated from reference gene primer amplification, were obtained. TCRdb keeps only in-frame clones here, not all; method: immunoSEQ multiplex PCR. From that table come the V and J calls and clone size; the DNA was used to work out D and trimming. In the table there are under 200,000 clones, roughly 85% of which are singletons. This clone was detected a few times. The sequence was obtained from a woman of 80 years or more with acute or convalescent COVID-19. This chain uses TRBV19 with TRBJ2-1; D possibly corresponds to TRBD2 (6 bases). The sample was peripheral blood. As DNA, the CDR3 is TGTGCCAGTAGTATAATCGGACTAACTTACAATGAGCAGTTCTTC. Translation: CASSIIGLTYNEQFF.